Here is one TCR beta chain with its context. The antigen is unknown. Method: immunoSEQ multiplex PCR; TCRdb's copy keeps in-frame clones and lacks some. The table shows 20,000 to 30,000 clones, with roughly 69% occurring only once. Prior to sequencing, the ViraFEST assay stimulated PBMC with viral peptide pools, which expanded the antigen-specific CD4+ T cells. Following 10 days of culture, CD4+ T cells were isolated. Infection with SARS-CoV-2 occurred in the person between March and December 2020, and PCR confirmed it. IL-2 medium took the place of half the medium on both days 3 and 7. The data were taken from a study of vaccination effects on CD4 cells after COVID-19. Study information: The two convalescent patients provided samples 16 days and one week before vaccination.

Trimming removed 0 bases from V and 5 bases from J, with 7 bases in between. CDR3 length equals 14 residues. CDR1 is KGHDR, CDR2 SFDVKD, per germline. General study results and limits: New vaccine-induced clones dominated convalescents' post-vaccine spike-reactive clones. The study, lacking early post-infection timepoints, had few convalescent patients.

The TCR was taken from a human donor who had a prior SARS-CoV-2 infection. The chain has TRBV24-1 and TRBJ1-5; D remains unclear. This specimen was CD4+ T cells from PBMCs cultured with SARS-CoV-2 spike peptides, taken before COVID-19 vaccination. CDR3 coding DNA: TGTGCCACCAGTGATTTGATAAATGATCAGCCCCAGCATTTT. The encoded protein is CATSDLINDQPQHF.